This TCR beta chain derives from a study of identical twins. Points from the study as a whole: The study based its conclusions on cross-sectional statistical analysis and did not follow the same donors. Models, which agreed with sharing between unrelated individuals, nonetheless underestimated the out-of-frame TCR alpha sharing seen in monozygotic twins. Carriage of fewer insertions was seen in abundant cord blood beta clonotypes, whereas memory repertoires showed none.

The germline CDR1 and CDR2 sequences are MGHDK and SYGVNS. The V end lost 5 bases, the J end lost 0 bases, and 10 bases lay between the germline ends. The CDR3 covers 15 residues. This clonotype occurred many times. The antigen is not known. Using its own MiXCR run on the 5' RACE reads, TCRdb lists one record per CDR3 protein. The data contain a few hundred thousand distinct CDR3 sequences, over 8.5% of them singletons. These data were likewise used in another study, on yellow fever vaccine responses in identical twins.

The chain uses TRBV25-1 and TRBJ1-4; perhaps TRBD1 as D (5 bases). This clonotype originated in a woman younger than 30 in good health. Input material: PBMCs. The CDR3 here is CASSLQGPTNEKLFF. CDR3 DNA sequence: TGTGCCAGCAGTCTCCAGGGACCAACTAATGAAAAACTGTTTTTT. The complete variable domain, with remaining parts taken from reference TRBV25-1 and TRBJ1-4, reads EADIYQTPRYLVIGTGKKITLECSQTMGHDKMYWYQQDPGMELHLIHYSYGVNSTEKGDLSSESTVSRIRTEHFPLTLESARPSHTSQYLCASSLQGPTNEKLFFGSGTQLSVL.